The entry that follows covers one T cell receptor (beta chain) sequence. Measured with immunoSEQ multiplex PCR; TCRdb has only the in-frame clones, and not every one. The table shows approximately 74,000 clones, with approximately 90% occurring only once. This CDR3 spans 14 amino acids. Germline values: CDR1 SGHNT, CDR2 YYREEE (reference sequence). V gave up 0 bases and J gave up 4 bases, with 10 bases separating them. This sample stems from a study of blood T cell repertoires in COVID-19. The chain employs TRBV5-4 and TRBJ1-1; D unresolved. The clonotype comes from a woman in her fifties or sixties with acute or convalescent COVID-19. Sequencing was performed on peripheral blood. The CDR3 sequence is CASSLDGTVTEAFF. In DNA, the CDR3 is TGTGCCAGCAGCTTGGATGGCACCGTCACTGAAGCTTTCTTT. The variable domain in full, with the rest retrieved from reference TRBV5-4 and TRBJ1-1, is ETGVTQSPTHLIKTRGQQVTLRCSSQSGHNTVSWYQQALGQGPQFIFQYYREEENGRGNFPPRFSGLQFPNYSSELNVNALELDDSALYLCASSLDGTVTEAFFGQGTRLTVV.